This passage covers 16 T cell receptor beta chains from one sample sequenced in a study of blood T cell repertoires in COVID-19. Generated by immunoSEQ multiplex PCR, the TCRdb table keeps only in-frame clones and is missing some. The data hold some 370,000 clones, with around 89% observed a single time. Material: peripheral blood. These receptors came from a man between 18 and 29 years old with active or convalescent COVID-19.

This chain connects TRBV2 to TRBJ2-7; a possible D gene is TRBD2 (5 bases). Per the germline V gene, CDR1 is SNHLY and CDR2 is FYNNEI. The germline V and J ends were trimmed by 3 bases and 5 bases, with 11 bases remaining between them. This CDR3 spans 13 amino acids. The CDR3 region has the DNA TGTGCCAGCAGTGATCGGAGGTTGGACGAGCAGTACTTC. It codes for CASSDRRLDEQYF. Drawing the rest from reference TRBV2 and TRBJ2-7, the complete variable domain is EPEVTQTPSHQVTQMGQEVILRCVPISNHLYFYWYRQILGQKVEFLVSFYNNEISEKSEIFDDQFSVERPDGSNFTLKIRSTKLEDSAMYFCASSDRRLDEQYFGPGTRLTVT.

The J gene is TRBJ2-5, the V gene TRBV10-2; 7 nucleotides agree with TRBD2. Per germline, CDR1 WSHSY and CDR2 SAAADI. This CDR3 region has 14 residues. Unmatched junction bases numbered 6, after V lost 6 bases and J lost 2 bases. The CDR3 reads CASSETSRQETQYF. The CDR3, as DNA: TGCGCCAGCAGCGAGACTAGCCGACAAGAGACCCAGTACTTC.

The genes are TRBV4-2 and TRBJ2-7; 7 bases line up with TRBD1. Looked up from germline, CDR1 is LGHNA and CDR2 is YNFKEQ. This CDR3 is 15 amino acids long. V dropped 8 bases and J dropped 2; count of bases not matched to a gene: 12. The CDR3 is CASSITWDSPYEQYF. As DNA, the CDR3 is TGTGCCAGCTCGATTACTTGGGACAGCCCCTACGAGCAGTACTTC.

V is TRBV9 and J is TRBJ2-3, with 14 bases aligning to TRBD2. V was pared by 4 bases and J by 4 bases, with 8 bases of the junction left unmatched. The CDR3 has 17 amino acids. Germline V gene data show CDR1 as SGDLS and CDR2 as YYNGEE. Here the CDR3 DNA reads TGTGCCAGCAGCCCCCGGGGGACTAGCGGGAGTGCAGATACGCAGTATTTT. Residues: CASSPRGTSGSADTQYF.

This CDR3 is CASSYSTDDWGGYEQYF. The CDR3 DNA sequence: TGTGCCAGCAGTTACTCGACCGACGACTGGGGGGGCTACGAGCAGTACTTC. The chain joins TRBV6-2 or TRBV6-3 to TRBJ2-7; TRBD2 matches at 7 bases. There are 17 residues in the CDR3. Germline values: CDR1 MNHEY, CDR2 SVGEGT. Trimming removed 0 bases from V and 3 bases from J; junction bases left unmatched: 11.

The chain joins TRBV6-6 to TRBJ1-2, with D possibly TRBD1 on 6 matching bases. This CDR3 region has 14 residues. Trimming removed 7 bases from V and 6 bases from J, with 18 bases in between. Germline V gene sequence: CDR1 MNHNY, CDR2 SVGAGI (reference sequence). CDR3 sequence (DNA): TGTGCCAGCACCCCAGTCCCTCAGGGGAATGGCTACACCTTC. Translating it yields CASTPVPQGNGYTF.

The chain links TRBV7-2 to TRBJ2-3; 7 bases line up with TRBD2. Unmatched junction bases numbered 10, after V lost 5 bases and J lost 5 bases. The V gene's germline CDR1 is SGHTA and CDR2 FQGNSA. The CDR3 is 15 residues long. CDR3 amino acids: CASSPGGRLGDTQYF. DNA for the CDR3: TGTGCCAGCAGCCCGGGAGGACGGTTGGGAGATACGCAGTATTTT.

This clone showed up just once. The chain employs TRBV5-1 and TRBJ2-2; TRBD2 agrees at 10 bases. Looked up from germline, CDR1 is SGHRS and CDR2 is YFSETQ. V was pared by 4 bases and J by 3 bases, with 6 bases of the junction left unmatched. CDR3 length: 16 residues. In nucleotides, the CDR3 is TGCGCCAGCAGCGCCCTAGCGGGGGTTTACACCGGGGAGCTGTTTTTT. Translation gives CASSALAGVYTGELFF.

The V call is TRBV28, the J call TRBJ1-1; tentatively, D is TRBD1 (6 bases). Germline CDR1 reads MDHEN; CDR2 reads SYDVKM. This CDR3 is 13 amino acids long. The germline V and J ends were trimmed by 3 bases and 6 bases, with 11 bases remaining between them. The CDR3 coding sequence is TGTGCCAGCAGTTTTATACCAGGGGCTGAAGCTTTCTTT. It is translated as CASSFIPGAEAFF.

The chain carries TRBV6-2 or TRBV6-3 and TRBJ2-1; D call uncertain. CDR1 MNHEY and CDR2 SVGEGT come from the germline V gene. The V end lost 4 bases, the J end lost 8 bases, and 6 bases lay between the germline ends. This CDR3 contains 11 residues. The CDR3: CASSSMYEQFF. As DNA, the CDR3 is TGTGCCAGCAGTTCTATGTATGAGCAGTTCTTC.

This clone was observed a few times. The chain has TRBV7-9 and TRBJ2-7, with TRBD1 matching 7 bases. Unmatched junction bases numbered 5, after V lost 6 bases and J lost 0 bases. Germline-derived CDR1 and CDR2 are SEHNR and FQNEAQ (reference sequence). The CDR3 is 14 amino acids. CDR3 residues: CASRPYRGSYEQYF. In nucleotides, the CDR3 is TGTGCCAGCAGACCATACAGGGGCTCCTACGAGCAGTACTTC.

This clone has just one count. The chain uses TRBV5-6 and TRBJ2-7; the match to TRBD1 covers 10 bases. Germline CDR1 and CDR2: SGHDT and YYEEEE. The V segment lost 6 bases and the J segment 2 bases; nucleotides outside the gene matches: 5. This CDR3 comprises 14 residues. CDR3 residues: CASMPGTGAYEQYF. DNA for the CDR3: TGTGCCAGCATGCCCGGGACAGGGGCCTACGAGCAGTACTTC.

CDR3 loop: CASSQDGTSGLYNEQFF. In DNA form, the CDR3 reads TGTGCCAGCAGCCAAGATGGGACTAGCGGGTTGTACAATGAGCAGTTCTTC. The chain combines TRBV4-2 with TRBJ2-1; 12 nucleotides align to TRBD2. The germline CDR1 and CDR2 sequences are LGHNA and YNFKEQ. The V and J ends lost 0 bases and 4 bases, in that order; junction bases with no gene match: 4. CDR3 size: 17 residues.

The chain couples TRBV6-5 to TRBJ2-5; D is possibly TRBD1 (6 bases). The CDR3 is made up of 14 amino acids. CDR1 and CDR2 from the germline V gene are MNHEY and SVGAGI. Trimming took off 8 bases at V and 5 bases at J, with 18 bases between the two ends. The chain's CDR3 is CASGGPILVETQYF. The CDR3, as DNA: TGTGCCAGCGGGGGCCCGATCTTGGTGGAGACCCAGTACTTC.

J is TRBJ1-5 and V is TRBV3-1 (or the pseudogene TRBV3-2); possibly TRBD1 for D (5 bases). Per germline, CDR1 LGHDT and CDR2 YNNKEL (reference sequence). This CDR3 region has 14 residues. Trimming pared 6 bases from V and 1 base from J, leaving 10 bases between. CDR3 DNA sequence: TGTGCCAGCAGAGAAGGGGCCAGCAATCAGCCCCAGCATTTT. It is translated as CASREGASNQPQHF.

The sample holds one count of this clone. This chain links TRBV10-3 with TRBJ2-1, with TRBD2 as a possible D gene (5 bases). This CDR3 comprises 13 residues. Deletions cut 6 bases from V and 4 bases from J, with 10 bases between. Germline CDR1 ENHRY, CDR2 SYGVKD. The CDR3: CAIREDSYNEQFF. CDR3 DNA: TGTGCCATCAGGGAGGACTCATACAATGAGCAGTTCTTC.